This entry is about one TCR beta chain. This record comes from a study of blood T cell repertoires in COVID-19. The J segment lost 3 bases and the V segment lost 5 bases, leaving 4 bases of the junction unmatched. CDR3 length equals 14 residues. CDR1 and CDR2 from the germline V gene are SEHNR and FQNEAQ (reference sequence). Using immunoSEQ multiplex PCR, the repertoire was profiled, and TCRdb retains in-frame clones only, with some absent. The sample contains 60,000 to 70,000 clones, 80% to 85% of which appear only once. V is TRBV7-9 and J is TRBJ2-7, with 10 positions matching TRBD1. The sample taken for sequencing was peripheral blood. This receptor was identified in a human donor in a cohort sampled during active COVID-19. The CDR3 sequence: CASSATGGGYEQYF. The CDR3 DNA reads as TGTGCCAGCAGCGCGACAGGGGGCGGCTACGAGCAGTACTTC.